This paragraph covers one T cell receptor (beta chain) sequence. The assay was immunoSEQ multiplex PCR, and TCRdb's table has in-frame clones only and misses some. The data contain some 240,000 clones, around 87% of them singletons. Trimming shortened V by 2 bases and J by 7 bases, and 3 bases separated the two germline ends. CDR3 size: 11 residues. Per the germline V gene, CDR1 is MNHEY and CDR2 is SMNVEV (reference sequence). This specimen comes from a study of cytomegalovirus exposure and HLA in healthy donors. The receptor comes from a woman in her 30s in good health and CMV-seropositive. The gene calls are TRBV27 and TRBJ2-1, with D uncertain. The material sequenced was PBMCs. The DNA of the CDR3 is TGTGCCAGCAGTTTACGGAATGAGCAGTTCTTC. This codes for CASSLRNEQFF.